Each of the 26 T cell receptor beta chains below was sequenced from the same sample in a study of T-cell reconstitution after alpha-beta-depleted transplantation in children. As it was prepared, the TCRbeta library received unique molecular identifiers. Using its own MiXCR run on the PCR reads, TCRdb lists one record per CDR3 protein. This sample has around 680,000 distinct CDR3 sequences, with approximately 17% found just once. The sample consisted of PBMCs from the stem cell graft donor, taken from the stem cell graft. These receptors came from a human donor who donated a stem cell graft to a child with acute myeloid leukemia.

The genes are TRBV15 and TRBJ2-2, with 7 bases aligning to TRBD1. Trimming at V came to 2 bases and at J to 1 base, leaving 4 bases not matched to a gene. Germline assignment: CDR1 LNHNV and CDR2 YYDKDF (reference sequence). There are 16 residues in the CDR3. The CDR3 DNA follows: TGTGCCACCAGCAGATCAGGGGGTGGGAACACCGGGGAGCTGTTTTTT. This sequence encodes CATSRSGGGNTGELFF.

This clonotype was counted ten times or more. The chain couples TRBV5-5 to TRBJ1-4; D unclear. Trimming cost V 0 bases and J 5 bases, with 20 bases left between them. CDR3 length: 18 residues. From germline, CDR1 is SGHKS and CDR2 YYEKEE (reference sequence). DNA for the CDR3: TGTGCCAGCAGCTTGGGGGTCAGATGGTGGCAGGCGAATGAAAAACTGTTTTTT. This gives the protein CASSLGVRWWQANEKLFF. The full variable domain, in which reference TRBV5-5 and TRBJ1-4 provide the parts outside the CDR3, is DAGVTQSPTHLIKTRGQQVTLRCSPISGHKSVSWYQQVLGQGPQFIFQYYEKEERGRGNFPDRFSARQFPNYSSELNVNALLLGDSALYLCASSLGVRWWQANEKLFFGSGTQLSVL.

In its sample, this clonotype was seen many times. The rearrangement links TRBV20-1 to TRBJ1-2, with 9 bases that match TRBD1. Trimming at V came to 5 bases and at J to 6 bases, leaving 13 bases not matched to a gene. The V gene's germline CDR1 is DFQATT and CDR2 SNEGSKA (reference sequence). This CDR3 spans 15 amino acids. In nucleotides, the CDR3 is TGCAGTGCTCCTAACCCGGGACAGGGAATTGATGGCTACACCTTC. Encoded protein: CSAPNPGQGIDGYTF.

This clonotype was recorded many times. J is TRBJ1-2 and V is TRBV12-3 or TRBV12-4, with D possibly matching TRBD1 (6 bases). The CDR3 covers 13 residues. Trimming left V 8 bases short and J 1 base short, with 11 bases between. The CDR3 protein is CASGQTLNYGYTF. The CDR3 DNA reads as TGTGCCAGCGGACAGACCCTTAACTATGGCTACACCTTC.

The rearrangement uses TRBV2 and TRBJ1-2; D uncertain. Germline CDR1 reads SNHLY; CDR2 reads FYNNEI. The CDR3 contains 15 residues. The V end was cut by 7 bases, the J end by 1 base, with 16 bases between. This CDR3 is CASILEGRLNYGYTF. The CDR3 region has the DNA TGTGCCAGCATTCTAGAGGGCCGACTTAACTATGGCTACACCTTC.

The chain couples TRBV3-1 to TRBJ1-2; tentative D call: TRBD1 (5 bases). From germline, CDR1 is LGHDT and CDR2 YNNKEL (reference sequence). The length of the CDR3 is 15 residues. Trimming stripped 5 bases from V and 4 bases from J, with 17 bases between. The CDR3 sequence: CASSSTGLDTYGYTF. The CDR3 DNA follows: TGTGCCAGCAGCTCCACAGGCCTCGACACCTATGGCTACACCTTC. Filled out from reference TRBV3-1 and TRBJ1-2, the complete variable domain reads DTAVSQTPKYLVTQMGNDKSIKCEQNLGHDTMYWYKQDSKKFLKIMFSYNNKELIINETVPNRFSPKSPDKAHLNLHINSLELGDSAVYFCASSSTGLDTYGYTFGSGTRLTVV.

This clonotype was observed at least ten times. This chain uses TRBV12-3 or TRBV12-4 with TRBJ1-2; tentatively, D is TRBD1 (6 bases). This CDR3 comprises 12 residues. The germline V and J ends were trimmed by 5 bases and 4 bases, with 8 bases remaining between them. The CDR3 loop reads CASSGQTYGYTF. For the CDR3, the DNA is TGTGCCAGCAGTGGACAGACCTATGGCTACACCTTC.

A few counts support this clonotype. The chain joins TRBV12-3 or TRBV12-4 to TRBJ2-5; 9 bases fit TRBD2. The CDR3 is made up of 16 amino acids. V was clipped by 3 bases and J by 2 bases; unmatched bases: 7. In DNA, the CDR3 is TGTGCCAGCAGTTTCGGACTAGCGCCGCGGCAAGAGACCCAGTACTTC. It is translated as CASSFGLAPRQETQYF.

The sample holds many counts of this clonotype. The CDR3 is CASSPTTPSYNEQFF. The CDR3 coding sequence is TGTGCCAGCAGTCCGACCACCCCATCCTACAATGAGCAGTTCTTC. The chain employs TRBV6-5 and TRBJ2-1; D not certain. CDR3 length: 15 residues. V was pared by 5 bases and J by 1 base, with 12 bases between. Per the germline V gene, CDR1 is MNHEY and CDR2 is SVGAGI.

This clonotype was found many times. The rearrangement joins TRBV20-1 to TRBJ1-2; D is undetermined. The V and J ends lost 6 bases and 5 bases respectively, with 10 bases between them. The CDR3 length is 11 residues. CDR1 is DFQATT, CDR2 SNEGSKA, per germline (reference sequence). As DNA, the CDR3 is TGCAGTGCACACCTGGGGTATGGCTACACCTTC. Translating it yields CSAHLGYGYTF.

This clonotype was seen more than once but under ten times. J is TRBJ2-1 and V is TRBV9, with D possibly matching TRBD1 (5 bases). The germline V gene has CDR1 SGDLS and CDR2 YYNGEE. This CDR3 has 13 amino acids. V was shortened by 0 bases and J by 13 bases, with 14 bases between the two germline ends. In nucleotides, the CDR3 is TGTGCCAGCAGCGTAGTTGACAGCACCGCACAGTTCTTC. This translates into CASSVVDSTAQFF.

V usage is TRBV6-1 and J usage is TRBJ1-1, with no clear D. V was clipped by 3 bases and J by 2 bases, with 10 bases between them. This CDR3 contains 14 residues. Germline-derived CDR1 and CDR2 are MNHNS and SASEGT. The CDR3 DNA reads as TGTGCCAGCAGTGATATTAACCGCAACACTGAAGCTTTCTTT. Translation: CASSDINRNTEAFF.

This clonotype was seen a handful of times. The V call is TRBV7-2, the J call TRBJ1-3; D is undetermined. V lost 8 bases, J lost 0 bases, and 14 bases lay in between. CDR1 is SGHTA, CDR2 FQGNSA, per germline. The length of the CDR3 is 15 residues. The CDR3 DNA is TGTGCCAGCGGCCTACTCAGGTCCTCTGGAAACACCATATATTTT. This codes for CASGLLRSSGNTIYF.

This clonotype was seen only a few times. The chain links TRBV29-1 to TRBJ1-2; D might be TRBD1 (5 bases). CDR1 is SQVTM and CDR2 is ANQGSEA in the germline V gene. The CDR3 is 17 amino acids. The V and J ends lost 1 base and 3 bases respectively, with 21 bases between them. CDR3 residues: CSVEGGRAIGGYYGYTF. CDR3 nucleotide sequence: TGCAGCGTTGAAGGAGGCAGGGCGATTGGCGGCTACTATGGCTACACCTTC. The full variable domain, its missing parts supplied by reference TRBV29-1 and TRBJ1-2, is SAVISQKPSRDICQRGTSLTIQCQVDSQVTMMFWYRQQPGQSLTLIATANQGSEATYESGFVIDKFPISRPNLTFSTLTVSNMSPEDSSIYLCSVEGGRAIGGYYGYTFGSGTRLTVV.

This rearrangement joins TRBV7-2 to TRBJ2-3; 8 bases are shared with TRBD2. Germline V CDR1 and CDR2: SGHTA, FQGNSA. The trim removed 2 bases at V and 0 bases at J, leaving 7 bases unmatched. This CDR3 spans 17 amino acids. The CDR3 sequence is CASSLYRGGTSTDTQYF. The CDR3 DNA reads TGTGCCAGCAGCTTATACCGCGGGGGGACTAGCACAGATACGCAGTATTTT.

This clonotype was observed at least ten times. J is TRBJ1-1 and V is TRBV20-1, with 9 bases matching TRBD1. Germline trimming cut 2 bases from V and 0 bases from J; bases unmatched to any gene: 19. Germline V gives CDR1 DFQATT, CDR2 SNEGSKA (reference sequence). The length of the CDR3 is 20 residues. The CDR3 coding sequence is TGCAGTGCTAGAAAACGTCTGGGACAGGGACGAAATCACATGAACACTGAAGCTTTCTTT. As protein: CSARKRLGQGRNHMNTEAFF.

About this clonotype itself: A much larger clonotype is one base distant, so this may be a read error. The V gene is TRBV5-6, the J gene TRBJ2-1, with D hard to call. This CDR3 is 13 amino acids long. Per the germline V gene, CDR1 is SGHDT and CDR2 is YYEEEE. V was cut by 0 bases and J by 7 bases, with 8 bases left in between. CDR3 sequence reads: CASSLASVNEQFF. The CDR3 DNA is TGTGCCAGCAGCTTGGCAAGTGTGAATGAGCAGTTCTTC.

This clonotype was recorded a few times. This chain joins TRBV29-1 and TRBJ1-2, with D possibly matching TRBD1 (6 bases). V was pared by 6 bases and J by 0 bases, with 17 bases between. Germline CDR1 SQVTM, CDR2 ANQGSEA. There are 15 residues in the CDR3. The CDR3 spells CSVQRQDNPNYGYTF. CDR3 nucleotide sequence: TGCAGCGTCCAAAGACAGGACAACCCTAACTATGGCTACACCTTC. Together with reference TRBV29-1 and TRBJ1-2, the CDR3 gives the full variable domain: SAVISQKPSRDICQRGTSLTIQCQVDSQVTMMFWYRQQPGQSLTLIATANQGSEATYESGFVIDKFPISRPNLTFSTLTVSNMSPEDSSIYLCSVQRQDNPNYGYTFGSGTRLTVV.

This clonotype was seen only a few times. Here the CDR3 reads CSAPRPGGPDTQYF. CDR3 nucleotide sequence: TGCAGTGCCCCCCGACCGGGGGGCCCAGATACGCAGTATTTT. The gene calls are TRBV20-1 and TRBJ2-3; TRBD2 might be the D (7 bases). CDR3 size: 14 residues. Germline-derived CDR1 and CDR2 are DFQATT and SNEGSKA (reference sequence). With 6 bases removed from V and 4 bases from J, the gap between germline ends came to 17 bases.

This clonotype was seen a few times. The chain carries TRBV9 and TRBJ1-5; TRBD1 agrees at 10 bases. The CDR3 totals 16 residues. The trim removed 4 bases at V and 5 bases at J, leaving 9 bases unmatched. In germline, CDR1 is SGDLS, CDR2 YYNGEE. CDR3 nucleotide sequence: TGTGCCAGCAGCCCAGACAGGGGGCTGGGTGATCAGCCCCAGCATTTT. It yields the protein CASSPDRGLGDQPQHF.

This clonotype was seen repeatedly, ten times or more. J is TRBJ2-7 and V is TRBV20-1, with D unclear. Trimming pared 3 bases from V and 4 bases from J, leaving 7 bases between. This CDR3 has 11 amino acids. From germline, CDR1 is DFQATT and CDR2 SNEGSKA (reference sequence). The CDR3: CSARYEYEQYV. In DNA, the CDR3 is TGCAGTGCTAGGTACGAGTACGAGCAGTACGTC.

On this clonotype itself: One junction end disagrees with the germline gene, perhaps due to a read error. This sequence joins TRBV12-3 or TRBV12-4 and TRBJ2-3; 10 nucleotides line up with TRBD2. This CDR3 has 18 amino acids. CDR3 sequence: CASCLVQQSSGGGDTQYF. The CDR3 nucleotides are TGTGCCAGCTGTTTGGTCCAGCAGTCTAGCGGGGGTGGAGATACGCAGTATTTT.

This clonotype was detected only a few times. The rearrangement uses TRBV7-2 and TRBJ2-6; D is undetermined. The germline V gene has CDR1 SGHTA and CDR2 FQGNSA. There are 13 residues in the CDR3. V was clipped by 1 base and J by 12 bases, with 10 bases between them. CDR3 DNA: TGTGCCAGCAGCTTAGGTAGCCCTGCCGTCCTGACTTTC. Residues: CASSLGSPAVLTF.

This clonotype came up a few times. This chain links TRBV20-1 with TRBJ2-4; perhaps D is TRBD1 or TRBD2 (6 bases each). CDR3 length equals 14 residues. V dropped 1 base and J dropped 9 bases, with 16 bases sitting between them. Germline V gene data show CDR1 as DFQATT and CDR2 as SNEGSKA (reference sequence). DNA for the CDR3: TGCAGTGCTAGAGTCCCGGAGGGGGGTCCCATTCAGTACTTC. This sequence encodes CSARVPEGGPIQYF.

This clonotype was counted many times. The chain joins TRBV20-1 to TRBJ1-2; a weak D match, TRBD1 (6 bases). V gave up 3 bases and J gave up 2 bases, with 13 bases separating them. The CDR3 runs to 14 residues. Germline loops: CDR1 DFQATT, CDR2 SNEGSKA (reference sequence). As DNA, the CDR3 is TGCAGTGCTAGGCTGGGGGGCGGCAACTATGGCTACACCTTC. Translating gives CSARLGGGNYGYTF.

This sequence joins TRBV12-3 or TRBV12-4 and TRBJ2-2; 7 nucleotides align to TRBD1. The CDR3 has 17 amino acids. J lost 2 bases, V lost 3 bases, and 9 bases had no gene match. The DNA of the CDR3 is TGTGCCAGCAGTTTCTCGCCAGGACAGGTTAACACCGGGGAGCTGTTTTTT. This codes for CASSFSPGQVNTGELFF.